Reported below is one TCR beta chain. This entry comes from a study of blood T cell repertoires in COVID-19. In the study overall: COVID-19 samples, acute and convalescent, were from the United States, Italy and Spain.

The assay was immunoSEQ multiplex PCR, and TCRdb's table has in-frame clones only and misses some. The sample consists of under 150,000 clones, about 84% of them appearing once. CDR1 and CDR2 from the germline V gene are SNHLY and FYNNEI. V trimming: 3 bases; J trimming: 4 bases; junction bases outside the gene matches: 4. The CDR3 extends over 14 amino acids. Input material: peripheral blood. This chain links TRBV2 with TRBJ2-3; TRBD2 aligns across 7 bases. This clonotype was sampled from a man between 60 and 75 years old with active or convalescent COVID-19. The CDR3 here is CASSDRLAADTQYF. DNA for the CDR3: TGTGCCAGCAGTGATCGTCTAGCGGCAGATACGCAGTATTTT.